A single sample is the source of the 5 T cell receptor beta chains below, sequenced in a study of blood T cell repertoires in COVID-19. Using immunoSEQ multiplex PCR, the repertoire was profiled, and TCRdb retains in-frame clones only, with some absent. The sample lists 45,000 to 70,000 clones; 75% to 85% were seen once. Sequencing used peripheral blood. The receptor source for this set is a man aged 55 to 69 with acute or convalescent COVID-19.

This clone was seen a single time. The chain has TRBV7-9 and TRBJ2-1; 10 bases line up with TRBD1. The CDR3 loop spans 17 amino acids. After removal of 5 bases from V and 1 base from J, the junction contained 8 bases not matched to a gene. The germline V gene has CDR1 SEHNR and CDR2 FQNEAQ (reference sequence). The CDR3 protein is CASSTTGTGASYNEQFF. The DNA for the CDR3 is TGTGCCAGCAGCACTACTGGGACAGGGGCATCCTACAATGAGCAGTTCTTC.

The gene calls are TRBV5-1 and TRBJ1-6; tentative D call: TRBD1 (5 bases). The germline V gene encodes CDR1 SGHRS and CDR2 YFSETQ. Deletions cut 4 bases from V and 2 bases from J, with 13 bases between. The CDR3 has 16 amino acids. The DNA for the CDR3 is TGCGCCAGCAGCCCCAGGGAGGGACCCTATAATTCACCCCTCCACTTT. This encodes CASSPREGPYNSPLHF.

V gene TRBV19 combines with J gene TRBJ1-2; tentatively, D is TRBD1 (5 bases). V lost 0 bases, J lost 4 bases, and 12 bases lay in between. The CDR3 runs to 15 residues. Germline CDR1 is LNHDA and CDR2 is SQIVND (reference sequence). For the CDR3, the DNA is TGTGCCAGTAGTATAGATTCGCGACAGACCTATGGCTACACCTTC. As protein: CASSIDSRQTYGYTF.

The chain joins TRBV7-3 to TRBJ2-5, with D possibly TRBD2 on 5 matching bases. Trimming pared 2 bases from V and 2 bases from J, leaving 18 bases between. The CDR3 covers 17 residues. Per germline, CDR1 SGHTA and CDR2 FQGTGA. CDR3 region: CASSLRGYGGFQETQYF. In DNA form, the CDR3 reads TGTGCCAGCAGCTTACGAGGGTATGGTGGGTTTCAAGAGACCCAGTACTTC.

CDR3 sequence reads: CASSVGGGVGGVTQYF. The CDR3 nucleotides read TGTGCCAGCAGCGTAGGCGGGGGGGTCGGCGGGGTGACCCAGTACTTC. The gene calls are TRBV9 and TRBJ2-5, with 9 bases identical to TRBD2. Trimming at V came to 0 bases and at J to 7 bases, leaving 10 bases not matched to a gene. Looked up from germline, CDR1 is SGDLS and CDR2 is YYNGEE. This CDR3 has 16 residues.